A selection of T cell receptor beta chains follows, all from one sample in a study of T cell responses to AZD1222 COVID-19 vaccine. Sequenced by immunoSEQ multiplex PCR; TCRdb stores in-frame clones only, minus some. The repertoire consists of 150,000 to 200,000 clones, with 80% to 95% occurring once and the leading ten covering 5% to 6.5%. Here the sequenced sample was peripheral blood, taken 28 days after the second AZD1222 dose. These receptor sequences come from an adult who received the AZD1222 COVID-19 vaccine. Both conserved end residues are part of each CDR3. D genes are given only for firm matches. Clone size is not always given. Where it is, it says once, few, many or a class for expanded clones.

clone_size	v_call	j_call	d_call	cdr3_nt	cdr3_aa
.	TRBV9	TRBJ1-2	TRBD1	TGTGCCAGCAGCGTAGAGGGGACAGGATCCTATGGCTACACCTTC	CASSVEGTGSYGYTF
.	TRBV7-6	TRBJ2-7	TRBD2	TGTGCCAGCAGCTTAGGGCGGGGGTTGGACGAGCAGTACTTC	CASSLGRGLDEQYF
.	TRBV5-1	TRBJ1-4	.	TGCGCCAGCAGCGTGGCGGTGGACGAAAAACTGTTTTTT	CASSVAVDEKLFF
once	TRBV18	TRBJ2-2	TRBD2	TGTGCCAGCTCAACTAGCGGGAGAACTGTCGGGGAGCTGTTTTTT	CASSTSGRTVGELFF
once	TRBV19	TRBJ1-2	.	TGTGCCAGTAGCCCCGGGGGAGGCCTCTATGGCTACACCTTC	CASSPGGGLYGYTF
.	TRBV5-6	TRBJ1-6	.	TGTGCCAGCAGCTTGCGACAGATAAATTCACCCCTCCACTTT	CASSLRQINSPLHF
few	TRBV11-2	TRBJ2-1	TRBD2	TGTGCCAGCAGCCAGCGGGAGGCCCGGGGTAATGAGCAGTTCTTC	CASSQREARGNEQFF
.	TRBV10-3	TRBJ1-5	.	TGTGCCATCAGTGAAAACCGGGCCCTCAATCAGCCCCAGCATTTT	CAISENRALNQPQHF
.	TRBV6-5	TRBJ1-6	.	TGTGCCAGCTCGGCCACAGTGGCCGGATCACCCCTCCACTTT	CASSATVAGSPLHF
.	TRBV28	TRBJ1-1	TRBD1	TGTGCCAGCAGGGGACAGGCTGCTGGCGTGGACACTGAAGCTTTCTTT	CASRGQAAGVDTEAFF
.	TRBV9	TRBJ2-6	.	TGTGCCAGCAGGCAATCTGGGGCCAACGTCCTGACTTTC	CASRQSGANVLTF
.	TRBV2	TRBJ2-7	TRBD2	TGTGCCAGCAGAGACCAAGGACTAGCGGACTACGAGCAGTACTTC	CASRDQGLADYEQYF
.	TRBV18	TRBJ1-4	.	TGTGCCAGCTCCCCCCTTGAGGCAGGGGACGAAAAACTGTTTTTT	CASSPLEAGDEKLFF
.	TRBV6-1	TRBJ2-1	TRBD1	TGTGCCAGCAGTGAAGCAGGGGGCTGGGGCTACAATGAGCAGTTCTTC	CASSEAGGWGYNEQFF
.	TRBV13	TRBJ2-5	.	TGTGCCAGCAGCGCCACCCGAGGGACCCAGTACTTC	CASSATRGTQYF
.	TRBV5-8	TRBJ1-5	TRBD1	TGTGCCAGCAGCTTGGGTGAACAGGGGGTAAACCAGCCCCAGCATTTT	CASSLGEQGVNQPQHF
.	TRBV30	TRBJ2-3	TRBD2	TGTGCCTGGGGCCGGGGGGGAGTCGCAGGTACGCAGTATTTT	CAWGRGGVAGTQYF
.	TRBV10-3	TRBJ2-1	.	TGTGCCATCAGTAACAGGGAGGGCAATGAGCAGTTCTTC	CAISNREGNEQFF
.	TRBV6-5	TRBJ1-1	.	TGTGCCAGTCGGGGGGCGGTGAACACTGAAGCTTTCTTT	CASRGAVNTEAFF
once	TRBV7-8	TRBJ1-3	.	TGTGCCAGCACCGAAGGATCCTCTGGAAACACCATATATTTT	CASTEGSSGNTIYF
.	TRBV28	TRBJ2-7	.	TGTGCCAGCAGTTTCCCCAGGGATTACTACGAGCAGTACTTC	CASSFPRDYYEQYF
.	TRBV3-1/TRBV3-2	TRBJ2-5	.	TGTGCCAGCAGCCGGACTGGCCCGTGGGAGACCCAGTACTTC	CASSRTGPWETQYF
few	TRBV7-3	TRBJ2-3	.	TGTGCCAGCAGCTTTCACCCCGCCGTGGGTGCAGATACGCAGTATTTT	CASSFHPAVGADTQYF
few	TRBV5-4	TRBJ2-1	TRBD2	TGTGCCAGCAGCCCTGCCAGGACTAGCGGGAGGAATGAGCAGTTCTTC	CASSPARTSGRNEQFF
.	TRBV10-1	TRBJ1-2	TRBD1	TGCGCCAGCAGTCCGGGACAGGGTAATGGCTACACCTTC	CASSPGQGNGYTF
.	TRBV7-2	TRBJ1-2	TRBD1	TGTGCCAGCAGCTTAGTGGGACAGGGATATGGCTACACCTTC	CASSLVGQGYGYTF
.	TRBV2	TRBJ2-5	.	TGTGCCAGCAGCCGGACGACAGGAGCCTACCAAGAGACCCAGTACTTC	CASSRTTGAYQETQYF
.	TRBV5-1	TRBJ2-5	.	TGCGCCAGCAGCTTGGTCCCAGCAGAAGAGACCCAGTACTTC	CASSLVPAEETQYF
.	TRBV4-2	TRBJ2-5	.	TGTGCCAGCAGCCAAGAGGCTAGGGATGGAGAGACCCAGTACTTC	CASSQEARDGETQYF
once	TRBV7-2	TRBJ1-5	.	TGTGCCAGCAGCCATAGCAATCAGCCCCAGCATTTT	CASSHSNQPQHF
.	TRBV3-1/TRBV3-2	TRBJ2-1	.	TGTGCCAGCAGCCCTCAGGGGCACTCCTACAATGAGCAGTTCTTC	CASSPQGHSYNEQFF
once	TRBV19	TRBJ1-2	.	TGTGCCAGTAGGGCAGCGACTTTCTATGGCTACACCTTC	CASRAATFYGYTF
.	TRBV7-2	TRBJ1-2	.	TGTGCCAGCAGCTTAGAGGGTCCCGGGATAGGCTACACCTTC	CASSLEGPGIGYTF
.	TRBV28	TRBJ2-3	.	TGTGCCAGCTGGGAAATCCGCACAGATACGCAGTATTTT	CASWEIRTDTQYF
once	TRBV5-4	TRBJ2-2	TRBD2	TGTGCCAGCAGCCGAAAAGCGGGGAATACCGGGGAGCTGTTTTTT	CASSRKAGNTGELFF
.	TRBV19	TRBJ2-7	.	TGTGCCAGTAGTAGATCGGGACCTAGTTACGAGCAGTACTTC	CASSRSGPSYEQYF
.	TRBV23-1	TRBJ2-7	.	TGCGCCAGCAGTCAAGTGTCCGGGAGCGGTGACTGCCCCGGAGACGAGCAGTACTTC	CASSQVSGSGDCPGDEQYF
.	TRBV6-5	TRBJ1-2	.	TGTGCCAGCAGCGCTGTTCAGGGAGCTAACTATGGCTACACCTTC	CASSAVQGANYGYTF
.	TRBV6-5	TRBJ2-7	.	TGTGCCAGCAGTCCCGGCGATTACGAGCAGTACTTC	CASSPGDYEQYF
.	TRBV30	TRBJ1-4	.	TGTGCCTGGAGTATTCGAGAAAAACTGTTTTTT	CAWSIREKLFF
.	TRBV5-1	TRBJ2-1	.	TGCGCCAGCAGCTTGCAAGGACAGACAAATGAGCAGTTCTTC	CASSLQGQTNEQFF
.	TRBV28	TRBJ1-2	.	TGTGCCAGCAGTTTGGGCCAGATGTGGGAGTTCACCTTC	CASSLGQMWEFTF
.	TRBV11-3	TRBJ2-2	TRBD1	TGTGCCAGCAGCTCCGGACAGGGAGGTTGGGGGGAGCTGTTTTTT	CASSSGQGGWGELFF
.	TRBV2	TRBJ1-5	.	TGTGCCAGCAGTGAAATGTTAACAGGGTCACAGCCCCAGCATTTT	CASSEMLTGSQPQHF
.	TRBV6-5	TRBJ2-7	.	TGTGCCAGCAGCCTCCTTCAGGGGAGTTTCTACGAGCAGTACTTC	CASSLLQGSFYEQYF
once	TRBV9	TRBJ2-7	.	TGTGCCAGCAGCGTTGGCTCCAACTACGAGCAGTACTTC	CASSVGSNYEQYF
.	TRBV5-1	TRBJ2-2	.	TGCGCCAGCAGCTTGAGCACCGGGGAGCTGTTTTTT	CASSLSTGELFF
.	TRBV3-1/TRBV3-2	TRBJ2-5	.	TGTGCCAGCAGCCACTATCGATTTTCGGAGACCCAGTACTTC	CASSHYRFSETQYF
.	TRBV6-5	TRBJ2-7	.	TGTGCCATCTCCGACAGAAGGAACGAGCAGTACTTC	CAISDRRNEQYF
.	TRBV28	TRBJ2-7	TRBD1	TGTGCCAGCAGTATCCGACAGGGGGCTCGGGAGCAGTACTTC	CASSIRQGAREQYF
.	TRBV6-5	TRBJ1-1	.	TGTGCCAGCAGTTACTCTCCAGGGGAAGCTTTCTTT	CASSYSPGEAFF
.	TRBV6-5	TRBJ1-5	.	TGTGCCAGCAGTTATTCACTATCCAGCAATCAGCCCCAGCATTTT	CASSYSLSSNQPQHF
.	TRBV7-2	TRBJ2-7	TRBD2	TGTGCCAGCAGCTCGCTAGCGGGGGGGGTCGAGCAGTACTTC	CASSSLAGGVEQYF
once	TRBV6-5	TRBJ1-4	.	TGTGCCAGCAGCCAACGGGGGGCGGATGAAAAACTGTTTTTT	CASSQRGADEKLFF